This TCR beta chain was found in a study of beta chain features in type 1 diabetes. Study-level background: All samples yielded some 110 million examined sorted cells.

Broader study findings: In all four CD4+ subsets, TCRB CDR3 length was significantly, moderately reduced in type 1 diabetes.

Germline V gene lookup returns CDR1 MDHEN and CDR2 SYDVKM. The CDR3 runs 13 residues. The V segment lost 6 bases and the J segment 4 bases; nucleotides outside the gene matches: 5. Isolation of CD4+ naive, central memory, regulatory and stem cell-like memory cells was achieved by sorting via CD45RO/CCR7/CD25/CD127/CD95/CD27. cDNA synthesis used the whole RNA isolate, giving expressed TCRB sequences. The protocol was immunoSEQ multiplex PCR, while the TCRdb copy is restricted to in-frame clones and leaves out a portion. The sample lists 600,000 to 700,000 clones, over 10% seen once, with less than 0.025% in the top ten. Points on this clone: Its antigen is unidentified.

The TCR originated in a man in his late teens or twenties with type 1 diabetes. The specimen sequenced was naive CD4+ T cells from blood. The V gene is TRBV28, the J gene TRBJ2-5, with 7 positions matching TRBD1. CDR3 protein: CASRRQGTETQYF. CDR3 DNA sequence: TGTGCCAGCAGGCGACAGGGCACAGAGACCCAGTACTTC.